The text below deals with one T cell receptor (beta chain). Its matching antigen is unknown. The data originate from a study of beta chain features in type 1 diabetes. The investigators reverse transcribed all of the isolated RNA, so they sequenced expressed TCRB transcripts. The data were produced by immunoSEQ multiplex PCR, yet TCRdb's version contains in-frame clones alone and is incomplete. The sample yields around 300,000 clones, 9.5% to 11% seen once. Germline CDR1 and CDR2: MNHNY and SVGAGI (reference sequence). V lost 6 bases to trimming and J lost 3 bases; unmatched junction nucleotides: 2. This CDR3 comprises 14 residues. General observations from the study: Patients with type 1 diabetes showed fewer VDJ junction insertions and more deletions. Naive, central memory and Treg TCRB repertoires appeared more alike in patients than in healthy donors.

The source material was naive CD4+ T cells from blood. The source is a woman in her twenties or thirties in good health. The chain couples TRBV6-6 to TRBJ1-4; 9 bases fit TRBD1. The CDR3 here is CASSRQGANEKLFF. The CDR3, as DNA: TGTGCCAGCAGCCGACAGGGGGCTAATGAAAAACTGTTTTTT.